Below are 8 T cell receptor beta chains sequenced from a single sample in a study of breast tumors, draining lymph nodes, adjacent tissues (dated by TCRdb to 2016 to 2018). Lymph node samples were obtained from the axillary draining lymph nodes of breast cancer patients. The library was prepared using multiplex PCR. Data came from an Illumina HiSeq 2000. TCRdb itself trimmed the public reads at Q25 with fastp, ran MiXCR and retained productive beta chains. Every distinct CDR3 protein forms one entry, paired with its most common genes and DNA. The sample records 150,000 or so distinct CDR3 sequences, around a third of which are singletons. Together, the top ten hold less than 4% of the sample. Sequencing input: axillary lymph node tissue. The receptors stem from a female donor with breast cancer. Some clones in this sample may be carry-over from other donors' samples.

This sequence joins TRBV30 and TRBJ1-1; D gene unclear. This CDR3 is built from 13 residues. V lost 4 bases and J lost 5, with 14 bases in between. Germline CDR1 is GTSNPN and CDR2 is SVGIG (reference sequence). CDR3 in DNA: TGTGCCTGGACACCACACGGAGGGACTGAAGCTTTCTTT. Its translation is CAWTPHGGTEAFF.

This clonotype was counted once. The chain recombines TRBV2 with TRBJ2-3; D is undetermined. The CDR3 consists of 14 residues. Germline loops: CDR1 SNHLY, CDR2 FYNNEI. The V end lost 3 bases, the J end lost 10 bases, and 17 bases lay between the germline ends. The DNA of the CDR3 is TGTGCCAGCAGTGAGCTGAGTACATTCGGTGCGCAGTATTTT. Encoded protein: CASSELSTFGAQYF.

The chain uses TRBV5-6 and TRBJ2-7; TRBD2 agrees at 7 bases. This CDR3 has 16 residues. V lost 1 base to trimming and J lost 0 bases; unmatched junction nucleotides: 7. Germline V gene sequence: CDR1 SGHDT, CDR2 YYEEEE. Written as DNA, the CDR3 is TGTGCCAGCAGCTTGTCCCTAGCGGTACTCTCCTACGAGCAGTACTTC. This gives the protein CASSLSLAVLSYEQYF.

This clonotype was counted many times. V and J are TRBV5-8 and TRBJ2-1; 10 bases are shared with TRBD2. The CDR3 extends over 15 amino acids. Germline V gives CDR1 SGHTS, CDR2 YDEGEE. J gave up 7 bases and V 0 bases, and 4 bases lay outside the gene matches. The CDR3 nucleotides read TGTGCCAGCAGCTTGGGAGCGGGGGGGCCTAATGAGCAGTTCTTC. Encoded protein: CASSLGAGGPNEQFF.

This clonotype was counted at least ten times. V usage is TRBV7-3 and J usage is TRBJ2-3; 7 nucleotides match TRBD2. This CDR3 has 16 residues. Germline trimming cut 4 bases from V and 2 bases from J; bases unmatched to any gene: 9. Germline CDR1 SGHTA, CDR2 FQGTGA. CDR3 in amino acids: CASSSVSGATTDTQYF. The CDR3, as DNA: TGTGCCAGCAGCTCCGTGAGCGGGGCTACCACAGATACGCAGTATTTT. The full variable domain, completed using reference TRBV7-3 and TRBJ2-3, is GAGVSQTPSNKVTEKGKYVELRCDPISGHTALYWYRQSLGQGPEFLIYFQGTGAADDSGLPNDRFFAVRPEGSVSTLKIQRTERGDSAVYLCASSSVSGATTDTQYFGPGTRLTVL.

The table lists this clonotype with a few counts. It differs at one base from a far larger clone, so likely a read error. The CDR3 spells CASSLGGEQLF. CDR3 DNA: TGTGCCAGCAGCTTAGGCGGTGAGCAGCTCTTC. This chain links TRBV7-2 with TRBJ2-1, with D unresolved. The CDR3 length is 11 residues. Germline loops: CDR1 SGHTA, CDR2 FQGNSA.

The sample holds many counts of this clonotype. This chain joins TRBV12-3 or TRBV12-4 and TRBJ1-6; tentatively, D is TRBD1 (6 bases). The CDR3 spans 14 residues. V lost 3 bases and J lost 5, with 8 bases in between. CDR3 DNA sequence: TGTGCCAGCAGTTTTCCAGGGGATAATTCACCCCTCCACTTT. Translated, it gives CASSFPGDNSPLHF.

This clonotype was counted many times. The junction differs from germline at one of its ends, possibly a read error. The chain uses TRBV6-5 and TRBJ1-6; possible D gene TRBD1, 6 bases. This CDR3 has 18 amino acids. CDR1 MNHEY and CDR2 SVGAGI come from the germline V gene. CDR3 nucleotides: TGTGCCAGCAGTCACTCGATTACAGGGAGCTCCTATAATTCACCCCTCCACTTT. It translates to CASSHSITGSSYNSPLHF.